This passage covers 25 T cell receptor beta chains from one sample sequenced in a study of cytomegalovirus exposure and HLA in healthy donors. PCR was performed using 60 Vbeta and 13 Jbeta primers. Profiling relied on immunoSEQ multiplex PCR, and the TCRdb table lists in-frame clones only, not all of them. The table gives approximately 110,000 clones; the top ten clones make up around 2.7% of it. The sequencing sample was made of PBMCs. These TCRs come from a man aged 30 to 39 in good health and CMV-seronegative.

This sequence joins TRBV5-4 and TRBJ2-7; D is perhaps TRBD2 (6 bases). The CDR3 contains 15 residues. The ends were cut back, 0 bases at V and 4 bases at J, with 14 bases in the middle. Germline loops: CDR1 SGHNT, CDR2 YYREEE (reference sequence). The CDR3 coding sequence is TGTGCCAGCAGCTTGGCCGGGGGAGGTGGGTACGAGCAGTACTTC. Amino acids: CASSLAGGGGYEQYF. Drawing the rest from reference TRBV5-4 and TRBJ2-7, the complete variable domain is ETGVTQSPTHLIKTRGQQVTLRCSSQSGHNTVSWYQQALGQGPQFIFQYYREEENGRGNFPPRFSGLQFPNYSSELNVNALELDDSALYLCASSLAGGGGYEQYFGPGTRLTVT.

The chain links TRBV27 to TRBJ2-2; possibly TRBD1 for D (5 bases). Per the germline V gene, CDR1 is MNHEY and CDR2 is SMNVEV (reference sequence). The CDR3 is 17 residues long. Trimming removed 6 bases at V and 6 bases at J, with 23 bases between. CDR3 protein: CASRLSFGVVQAGELFF. The CDR3 nucleotides are TGTGCCAGCAGACTATCTTTTGGGGTGGTACAGGCCGGGGAGCTGTTTTTT.

The chain combines TRBV4-1 with TRBJ1-2, with a tentative D call TRBD1 (6 bases). Germline V lookup: CDR1 MGHRA, CDR2 YSYEKL. The CDR3 runs to 15 residues. V was cut by 0 bases and J by 2 bases, with 10 bases left in between. In DNA, the CDR3 is TGCGCCAGCAGCCAAGACCGCAGGGGCAACTATGGCTACACCTTC. Translated: CASSQDRRGNYGYTF.

The chain is built from TRBV5-4 and TRBJ2-2; D ambiguous. V lost 5 bases and J 6 bases, leaving 11 bases between the germline ends. This CDR3 spans 13 amino acids. Per germline, CDR1 SGHNT and CDR2 YYREEE (reference sequence). The CDR3 protein is CASRFARSGELFF. The CDR3 nucleotides are TGTGCCAGCAGATTTGCGCGGTCCGGGGAGCTGTTTTTT.

Written as DNA, the CDR3 is TGTGCCAGCAGCCCATATAGGACAGGGTTCCACGAGCAGTACTTC. Protein product: CASSPYRTGFHEQYF. This chain connects TRBV28 to TRBJ2-5; 8 nucleotides line up with TRBD1. The end of the DNA fits TRBJ2-7 better, so the J call may be wrong. CDR3 size: 15 residues. Germline V CDR1 and CDR2: MDHEN, SYDVKM.

The chain carries TRBV6-4 and TRBJ1-5; a possible D gene is TRBD1 (5 bases). V lost 3 bases, J lost 4 bases, and 7 bases lay in between. CDR1 is MRHNA and CDR2 is SNTAGT in the germline V gene. This CDR3 has 13 residues. The DNA for the CDR3 is TGTGCCAGCAGTGAACAGGAGAATCAGCCCCAGCATTTT. Its translation: CASSEQENQPQHF.

The chain joins TRBV10-3 to TRBJ1-5; TRBD1 agrees at 8 bases. Trimming removed 6 bases from V and 4 bases from J; junction bases left unmatched: 2. The germline V gene has CDR1 ENHRY and CDR2 SYGVKD. The CDR3 runs to 13 residues. The CDR3 is CAISRDRNQPQHF. Here the CDR3 DNA reads TGTGCCATCAGCCGGGACAGGAATCAGCCCCAGCATTTT.

The chain carries TRBV19 and TRBJ2-7; 10 bases match TRBD2. This CDR3 spans 15 amino acids. V was pared by 6 bases and J by 3 bases, with 8 bases of the junction left unmatched. In germline, CDR1 is LNHDA, CDR2 SQIVND (reference sequence). Here the CDR3 reads CASREAGGIDYEQYF. The DNA of the CDR3 is TGTGCCAGTAGGGAAGCGGGAGGGATCGACTACGAGCAGTACTTC. The variable domain in full, completed from reference TRBV19 and TRBJ2-7, reads DGGITQSPKYLFRKEGQNVTLSCEQNLNHDAMYWYRQDPGQGLRLIYYSQIVNDFQKGDIAEGYSVSREKKESFPLTVTSAQKNPTAFYLCASREAGGIDYEQYFGPGTRLTVT.

The chain joins TRBV7-2 to TRBJ2-7, with D maybe TRBD2 (5 bases). This CDR3 comprises 14 residues. From germline, CDR1 is SGHTA and CDR2 FQGNSA. V was shortened by 6 bases and J by 0 bases, with 12 bases between the two germline ends. For the CDR3, the DNA is TGTGCCAGCAGTTCAAGCGGATACTCCTACGAGCAGTACTTC. It codes for CASSSSGYSYEQYF.

CDR3 in DNA: TGTGCCAGCACCAAGACAGGGGGCGGCTATGGCTACACCTTC. Protein sequence: CASTKTGGGYGYTF. The rearrangement uses TRBV5-4 and TRBJ1-2; 10 nucleotides line up with TRBD1. Germline CDR1 is SGHNT and CDR2 is YYREEE (reference sequence). The CDR3 runs to 14 residues. V gave up 6 bases and J gave up 4 bases; unmatched junction bases: 6.

The chain joins TRBV28 to TRBJ1-2; 8 nucleotides line up with TRBD1. The CDR3 contains 14 residues. V shed 5 bases, J shed 4 bases, and the junction held 6 bases outside the gene matches. From germline, CDR1 is MDHEN and CDR2 SYDVKM. CDR3 sequence reads: CASSPGQETYGYTF. CDR3 bases: TGTGCCAGCAGTCCGGGACAGGAGACCTATGGCTACACCTTC.

The chain combines TRBV6-1 with TRBJ2-4; D perhaps matches TRBD1 (6 bases). The CDR3 contains 14 residues. CDR1 is MNHNS and CDR2 is SASEGT in the germline V gene. V lost 2 bases to trimming and J lost 5 bases, with 10 bases between them. CDR3 region: CASSEQDRENIQYF. DNA of the CDR3: TGTGCCAGCAGTGAACAGGACAGAGAAAACATTCAGTACTTC.

V gene TRBV15 combines with J gene TRBJ2-5; TRBD1 matches 11 bases. The germline V gene has CDR1 LNHNV and CDR2 YYDKDF (reference sequence). J lost 4 bases, V lost 1 base, and 8 bases had no gene match. This CDR3 is 17 amino acids long. The CDR3 nucleotides are TGTGCCACCAGCAGAGGTGGGACAGGGGGTCTTCGAGAGACCCAGTACTTC. Protein sequence: CATSRGGTGGLRETQYF.

V is TRBV5-1 and J is TRBJ2-7, with D tentatively TRBD1 (7 bases). The CDR3 is made up of 14 amino acids. Germline CDR1 SGHRS, CDR2 YFSETQ. V was cut by 4 bases and J by 6 bases, with 17 bases left in between. The CDR3 nucleotides read TGCGCCAGCAGCCAGGGGGGACCTACGGCCGAGCAGTACTTC. It translates to CASSQGGPTAEQYF.

The rearrangement links TRBV7-3 to TRBJ1-1; 9 positions agree with TRBD1. Looked up from germline, CDR1 is SGHTA and CDR2 is FQGTGA. Trimming cost V 2 bases and J 1 base; bases outside gene matches: 2. The CDR3 length is 15 residues. The CDR3 reads CASSLLGQGNTEAFF. CDR3 sequence (DNA): TGTGCCAGCAGCTTATTGGGACAGGGGAACACTGAAGCTTTCTTT.

V gene TRBV28 combines with J gene TRBJ2-7, with D uncertain. The ends were cut back, 5 bases at V and 0 bases at J, with 8 bases in the middle. The V gene's germline CDR1 is MDHEN and CDR2 SYDVKM. This CDR3 has 13 amino acids. The DNA of the CDR3 is TGTGCCAGCAGTCCGCGTCCCTCCTACGAGCAGTACTTC. Translating it yields CASSPRPSYEQYF.

The rearrangement uses TRBV7-9 and TRBJ1-1; D call uncertain. CDR1 is SEHNR, CDR2 FQNEAQ, per germline (reference sequence). V was clipped by 5 bases and J by 2 bases, with 12 bases between them. The CDR3 is 14 amino acids. CDR3 coding DNA: TGTGCCAGCAGCCGCCTAGTAGACAACACTGAAGCTTTCTTT. Its translation is CASSRLVDNTEAFF.

The gene calls are TRBV7-6 and TRBJ1-1; D is unresolved. CDR1 and CDR2 (germline): SGHVS, FNYEAQ. Trimming pared 2 bases from V and 3 bases from J, leaving 16 bases between. This CDR3 is built from 16 residues. Here the CDR3 reads CASSLLSPQEDTEAFF. For the CDR3, the DNA is TGTGCCAGCAGCTTATTATCACCTCAGGAGGACACTGAAGCTTTCTTT.

The chain links TRBV30 to TRBJ2-5; weak D call: TRBD2 (5 bases). There are 14 residues in the CDR3. CDR1 GTSNPN and CDR2 SVGIG come from the germline V gene (reference sequence). Trimming took 3 bases from V and 5 from J, leaving 16 bases between them. CDR3 nucleotide sequence: TGTGCCTGGAGCCTACTAGGCCCACGGGAGACCCAGTACTTC. Protein product: CAWSLLGPRETQYF.

The CDR3 spells CASSALAGGRETQYF. The CDR3 region has the DNA TGCGCCAGCAGCGCGCTAGCGGGAGGGAGGGAGACCCAGTACTTC. The chain combines TRBV5-1 with TRBJ2-5, with TRBD2 identical over 12 bases. Germline V CDR1 and CDR2: SGHRS, YFSETQ. There are 15 residues in the CDR3. The V gene end was trimmed by 4 bases and the J gene end by 5 bases; junction bases not matched to a gene: 6.

The chain employs TRBV4-1 and TRBJ2-7; possible D gene TRBD2, 6 bases. The V and J ends lost 8 bases and 0 bases respectively, with 14 bases between them. Per the germline V gene, CDR1 is MGHRA and CDR2 is YSYEKL. This CDR3 comprises 14 residues. This CDR3 is CASGGAGTSYEQYF. CDR3 in DNA: TGCGCCAGCGGCGGGGCAGGGACCTCCTACGAGCAGTACTTC.

The chain joins TRBV28 to TRBJ1-1; D is unclear. Trimming left V 1 base short and J 4 bases short, with 13 bases between. The CDR3 consists of 15 residues. CDR1 is MDHEN and CDR2 is SYDVKM in the germline V gene. The CDR3 nucleotides are TGTGCCAGCAGTTTATTTCAACTTTGGGCCACTGAAGCTTTCTTT. It specifies CASSLFQLWATEAFF.

The rearrangement joins TRBV19 to TRBJ2-7, with TRBD2 as a possible D gene (5 bases). In germline, CDR1 is LNHDA, CDR2 SQIVND (reference sequence). The CDR3 loop spans 14 amino acids. V lost 5 bases and J lost 2, with 13 bases in between. The CDR3 is CASSSRGWPYEQYF. The CDR3 bases are TGTGCCAGTAGTTCCCGGGGTTGGCCCTACGAGCAGTACTTC.

This rearrangement joins TRBV29-1 to TRBJ1-2; 7 bases line up with TRBD1. The germline gives CDR1 SQVTM, CDR2 ANQGSEA. After removal of 6 bases from V and 4 bases from J, the junction contained 2 bases not matched to a gene. CDR3 length: 11 amino acids. The CDR3 DNA is TGCAGCGTACAGGGGAGCTATGGCTACACCTTC. This encodes CSVQGSYGYTF.

CDR3 nucleotide sequence: TGCGCCAGCAGCCCCGGAGGAGACAATTCACCCCTCCACTTT. Residues: CASSPGGDNSPLHF. The chain has TRBV5-1 and TRBJ1-6; no definite D call. The CDR3 is 14 amino acids. Germline CDR1 SGHRS, CDR2 YFSETQ. V was pared by 4 bases and J by 7 bases, with 12 bases between.